This T cell receptor (beta chain) comes out of a study of T cells after yellow fever vaccination (dated by TCRdb to the late 2010s). Regarding the study in general: The SMART-Seq v4 Ultra Low Input RNA kit was used to prepare libraries from fractions with low cell numbers. Bulk PBMC replicates and cell subsets were isolated from blood drawn at multiple timepoints before and after both primary and secondary immunization. To track T-cell clones before and after primary and booster YFV17D yellow fever vaccination, bulk TCR alpha and beta repertoires were sequenced longitudinally. Two healthy male donors made up the cohort, one aged 18 to 29 years and the other aged 30 to 40 years.

The intended sense of this specimen's treatment or condition label: live attenuated yellow fever vaccine strain. At each blood-draw timepoint, two biological replicates of bulk PBMCs were collected. A standard Ficoll-Paque protocol was used to isolate PBMCs from peripheral blood. TriZol was used to extract RNA from bulk PBMCs, CD4 and CD8 fractions, and dextramer-positive and dextramer-negative fractions. The CDR1 and CDR2 encoded by the germline V gene are SQVTM and ANQGSEA. Between the V and J ends, shortened by 4 bases and 0 bases respectively, the junction contains 7 bases. The CDR3 measures 13 amino acids from cysteine to phenylalanine. Just the 39-base CDR3 DNA is kept, in frame starting at base 1. In the case of this clonotype: The antigen this receptor binds is unknown. Nothing much larger sits one base from this clone, and base qualities are not available.

TCR cDNA was made using 5'RACE template switching, a step that added a universal primer site and unique molecular identifiers. Priming for cDNA synthesis came from both the TCR alpha and TCR beta constant segments. Libraries were amplified in two PCR steps, with sample barcodes and sequencing adapters added in the second step. Sequencing of libraries was performed on Illumina HiSeq 2500 (2x100 bp) or NovaSeq (2x150 bp). The source study handled its data this way. Reads were demultiplexed and collapsed into UMI consensus sequences with MIGEC, and V(D)J alignment was performed with MiXCR. Vaccine-responding clonotypes were identified with edgeR using replicate PBMC samples, with FDR below 0.01 and a log2 fold change above 5 up to day 15 being required. CD4 or CD8 identity was assigned to each bulk clonotype according to whether the clonotype was present at higher abundance in the sequenced CD4 repertoire or the sequenced CD8 repertoire. TCRdb trimmed the raw reads at Q25, called clones with MiXCR and kept productive beta chains. Under each unique CDR3 protein, matching rows form one entry showing the most common genes and DNA. These V and J calls derive from TCRdb rather than the authors' analysis. The table for this sample lists 300,000 or so distinct CDR3 sequences; 6.8% of them were counted only once. The ten largest clones take up 15% to 20% of the sample.

On the study overall, not on this receptor specifically: The secondary T-cell response was weaker than the primary response but faster, peaking on day 5 instead of day 15. Because the study included only a couple of donors, the extent to which the findings can be generalized is limited. A small fraction of clonotypes appeared in both the CD4 and CD8 compartments, likely as a result of convergent recombination. Most clones expanded after primary vaccination (around 96% of CD4 and around 89% of CD8) were re-detected after the booster, suggesting that broad memory maintenance occurred. Because abundant contaminating clonotypes from the bulk population could be contained in FACS-sorted repertoires, computational filtering was required.

The receptor comes from a man aged 18 to 35 who received the YFV17D yellow fever vaccine. This sequence uses TRBV29-1 and TRBJ1-3, with the D gene call left open. This specimen consisted of PBMCs, obtained roughly 45 days after the first yellow fever vaccination. In nucleotide form, the sequence is TGCAGCGTTGGGTACAGCTCTGGAAACACCATATATTTT. This translates into CSVGYSSGNTIYF.